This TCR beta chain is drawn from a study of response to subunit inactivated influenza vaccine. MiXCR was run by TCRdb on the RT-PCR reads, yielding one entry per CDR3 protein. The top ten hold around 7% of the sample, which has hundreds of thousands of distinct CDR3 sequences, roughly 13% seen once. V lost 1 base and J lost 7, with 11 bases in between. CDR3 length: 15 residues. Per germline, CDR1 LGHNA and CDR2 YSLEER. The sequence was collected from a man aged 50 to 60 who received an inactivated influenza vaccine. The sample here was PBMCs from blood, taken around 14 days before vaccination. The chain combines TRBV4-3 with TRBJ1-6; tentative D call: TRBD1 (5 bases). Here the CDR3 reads CASSQGSTDNSPLHF. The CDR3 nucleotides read TGCGCCAGCAGCCAAGGGTCGACAGACAATTCACCCCTCCACTTT.